This T cell receptor beta chain stems from a study of T cells in Graves' hyperthyroidism and ophthalmopathy. Uncontrolled infection, other autoimmune disease, pregnancy or lactation barred patients from enrollment. A remark on this clonotype: What it recognizes is unknown.

Germline CDR1 is LGHNA and CDR2 is YSLEER. The V and J ends lost 2 bases and 3 bases respectively, with 23 bases between them. The CDR3 has 18 amino acids. What was amplified from RNA transcripts were TCR beta CDR3 regions. RT-PCR in the first round (using the HTBI primer set) targeted the TCR CDR3. TCRdb re-analysed the multiplex PCR reads in MiXCR, keeping a single row per CDR3 protein. The sample lists 300,000 to 350,000 distinct CDR3 sequences, 15% to 20% seen once, with 15% in the top ten. Findings and limits, study-wide: Appearing also in blood were most of the thyroid clonotypes expanded above 0.001.

The J gene is TRBJ2-7, the V gene TRBV4-3; TRBD2 might be the D (6 bases). The origin of this receptor is a woman aged 40 to 50 with Graves' ophthalmopathy. The sequenced sample consisted of blood. CDR3 amino acids: CASSQHRNQPGLYYEQYF. The CDR3 DNA reads as TGCGCCAGCAGCCAACATCGTAATCAACCGGGACTGTACTACGAGCAGTACTTC.